This section outlines one T cell receptor beta chain sequence together with its context. This sample is drawn from a study of blood T cell repertoires in COVID-19. Sequencing used immunoSEQ multiplex PCR; TCRdb keeps in-frame clones, though not all of them. The sample records more than 80,000 clones, around 88% being singletons. Input material: peripheral blood. The sequence came from a woman aged 55-69 years with COVID-19, enrolled during active disease.

The CDR3 DNA sequence: TGTGCCAGCAGAGAAGGGACTGACTACAAGGAAGCTTTCTTT. Its translation: CASREGTDYKEAFF. The chain couples TRBV6-6 to TRBJ1-1; tentative D call: TRBD1 (5 bases). The CDR3 runs to 14 residues. V lost 6 bases to trimming and J lost 8 bases, with 19 bases between them. The germline gives CDR1 MNHNY, CDR2 SVGAGI (reference sequence).